Described below is a single T cell receptor beta chain sequence and its context. The age range of participants was about 18 to 100 years, with residence in about two dozen US areas. Which cohort a participant joined came from the clinical history participants gave. The V and J ends lost 3 bases and 9 bases respectively, with 12 bases between them. This CDR3 is built from 14 residues. Per germline, CDR1 MDHEN and CDR2 SYDVKM. The protocol was immunoSEQ multiplex PCR, while the TCRdb copy is restricted to in-frame clones and leaves out a portion. In the table there are under 400,000 clones, about 89% of which are singletons. This entry comes from a study of blood T cell repertoires in COVID-19. About the research overall: The study counted Cohort 3 donors as recovered given two negative PCRs, clearance, or symptom resolution. Donors in the United States, Italy and Spain gave samples during acute or convalescent COVID-19.

The sample comprised PBMCs or T cells enriched from blood (not recorded which). The TCR originated in a man aged 35 to 55 in a cohort exposed to, infected with or recovered from COVID-19 (not recorded which). The V call is TRBV28, the J call TRBJ1-6; D is possibly TRBD1 (6 bases). DNA of the CDR3: TGTGCCAGCAGTTTTGCCAGGGGAATTTCACCCCTCCACTTT. It codes for CASSFARGISPLHF.